Shown below are 29 T cell receptor beta chains from a single sample sequenced in a study of blood T cell repertoires in COVID-19. Repertoires were generated with immunoSEQ multiplex PCR, while TCRdb's copy carries only in-frame clones and drops some. The table has some 120,000 clones, 81% seen once. Sequenced: peripheral blood. The receptors were sampled from a human donor in a cohort sampled during active COVID-19.

This clone was picked up a small number of times. CDR3 region: CASKPGQANTGELFF. The CDR3 DNA reads as TGTGCCAGCAAACCGGGACAGGCGAACACCGGGGAGCTGTTTTTT. J is TRBJ2-2 and V is TRBV6-5; 8 bases agree with TRBD1. With V trimmed by 7 bases and J by 0 bases, 4 bases remained unmatched. Germline CDR1 and CDR2: MNHEY and SVGAGI. This CDR3 has 15 residues.

The V gene is TRBV28, the J gene TRBJ1-1; 7 nucleotides line up with TRBD1. Germline CDR1 reads MDHEN; CDR2 reads SYDVKM. Trimming took 3 bases from V and 4 from J; bases not matched to a gene: 2. This CDR3 spans 13 amino acids. The CDR3 reads CASSLTGFTEAFF. CDR3 nucleotides: TGTGCCAGCAGTTTGACAGGGTTCACTGAAGCTTTCTTT. Looking up the rest from reference TRBV28 and TRBJ1-1 gives the full variable domain: DVKVTQSSRYLVKRTGEKVFLECVQDMDHENMFWYRQDPGLGLRLIYFSYDVKMKEKGDIPEGYSVSREKKERFSLILESASTNQTSMYLCASSLTGFTEAFFGQGTRLTVV.

In this sample, this clone turned up once. This chain links TRBV12-3 or TRBV12-4 with TRBJ2-1; D is undetermined. The CDR3 length is 13 residues. V lost 7 bases to trimming and J lost 3 bases, with 10 bases between them. CDR3 nucleotide sequence: TGTGCCAGCACTTTTAATTTCTACAATGAGCAGTTCTTC. Encoded protein: CASTFNFYNEQFF.

The CDR3 loop reads CAISESFEREHYEQYF. The CDR3 DNA is TGTGCCATCAGTGAGTCCTTCGAGCGGGAACACTACGAGCAGTACTTC. V gene TRBV10-3 combines with J gene TRBJ2-7; the match to TRBD2 covers 7 bases. The germline CDR1 and CDR2 sequences are ENHRY and SYGVKD. V lost 0 bases to trimming and J lost 3 bases; unmatched junction nucleotides: 8. The CDR3 spans 16 residues.

The gene calls are TRBV19 and TRBJ1-3; D unresolved. Germline V gene sequence: CDR1 LNHDA, CDR2 SQIVND (reference sequence). Between the trimmed V and J ends, which lost 6 bases and 0 bases, there was a span of 12 bases. The CDR3 is 15 residues long. CDR3 sequence reads: CASSPQLNSGNTIYF. CDR3 sequence (DNA): TGTGCCAGTAGCCCGCAACTAAACTCTGGAAACACCATATATTTT.

V and J are TRBV27 and TRBJ2-1; TRBD1 matches at 9 bases. Germline trimming cut 10 bases from V and 5 bases from J; bases unmatched to any gene: 15. Germline V lookup: CDR1 MNHEY, CDR2 SMNVEV (reference sequence). The CDR3 contains 16 residues. The CDR3 DNA reads as TGTGCCACCTCTCTGCAAGGACAGGGGAGAAACAATGAGCAGTTCTTC. Amino acids: CATSLQGQGRNNEQFF.

This chain links TRBV19 with TRBJ1-1; maybe TRBD1 (5 bases). This CDR3 is built from 15 residues. CDR1 is LNHDA, CDR2 SQIVND, per germline (reference sequence). Trimming took 10 bases from V and 4 from J, leaving 22 bases between them. CDR3 DNA: TGTGCCACCGTCGCGGGGCCCGGGGAGGTCACTGAAGCTTTCTTT. As protein: CATVAGPGEVTEAFF.

J is TRBJ1-1 and V is TRBV7-2, with 8 bases that match TRBD1. V lost 0 bases, J lost 3 bases, and 6 bases stayed unmatched. CDR1 is SGHTA and CDR2 is FQGNSA in the germline V gene. CDR3 length: 16 residues. CDR3 coding DNA: TGTGCCAGCAGCTTAGCGCAGGGGGCTCAGGACACTGAAGCTTTCTTT. It codes for CASSLAQGAQDTEAFF.

CDR3 residues: CATAKLVGPYEQYF. CDR3 DNA: TGTGCCACCGCAAAACTAGTTGGCCCCTACGAGCAGTACTTC. The chain joins TRBV19 to TRBJ2-7; a possible D gene is TRBD2 (5 bases). Germline V gene data show CDR1 as LNHDA and CDR2 as SQIVND (reference sequence). V was trimmed by 10 bases and J by 2 bases, leaving 18 bases between them. This CDR3 has 14 residues.

This clone was seen once. The gene calls are TRBV6-1 and TRBJ2-5, with 8 bases aligning to TRBD1. The CDR3 consists of 15 residues. After removal of 3 bases from V and 3 bases from J, the junction contained 6 bases not matched to a gene. Germline V lookup: CDR1 MNHNS, CDR2 SASEGT. The CDR3 region is CASSETGATKETQYF. CDR3 in DNA: TGTGCCAGCAGTGAGACAGGGGCCACCAAAGAGACCCAGTACTTC.

The chain carries TRBV6-6 and TRBJ1-2; 7 nucleotides match TRBD1. The CDR3 is made up of 14 amino acids. V lost 4 bases and J lost 6; bases outside the gene matches: 8. In germline, CDR1 is MNHNY, CDR2 SVGAGI (reference sequence). CDR3 loop: CASSFMGQGDGYTF. CDR3 bases: TGTGCCAGCAGTTTTATGGGTCAGGGGGATGGCTACACCTTC.

The chain recombines TRBV7-9 with TRBJ2-1; TRBD1 matches 7 bases. The CDR3 runs to 14 residues. Germline V lookup: CDR1 SEHNR, CDR2 FQNEAQ (reference sequence). Trimming at V came to 2 bases and at J to 2 bases, leaving 0 bases not matched to a gene. CDR3 in amino acids: CASSLQGAYNEQFF. The DNA for the CDR3 is TGTGCCAGCAGCTTACAGGGGGCCTACAATGAGCAGTTCTTC.

This clone was observed a single time. The V call is TRBV27, the J call TRBJ1-1; the D gene is possibly TRBD1 (5 bases). V lost 5 bases and J lost 1, with 14 bases in between. Germline V gene sequence: CDR1 MNHEY, CDR2 SMNVEV (reference sequence). The CDR3 loop spans 15 amino acids. This chain's CDR3 is CASSASWQGNTEAFF. CDR3 nucleotide sequence: TGTGCCAGCAGTGCCTCGTGGCAGGGGAACACTGAAGCTTTCTTT.

This clone was recorded a few times. The chain links TRBV5-4 to TRBJ1-1; D gene uncertain. V dropped 1 base and J dropped 5 bases, with 9 bases sitting between them. Germline CDR1 reads SGHNT; CDR2 reads YYREEE (reference sequence). CDR3 length equals 13 residues. The CDR3 bases are TGTGCCAGCAGCTTGTCCCCAGCGACTGAAGCTTTCTTT. Its protein product is CASSLSPATEAFF.

This chain connects TRBV6-5 to TRBJ2-7; 7 bases align to TRBD1. The ends lost 2 bases at V and 5 bases at J; junction bases unmatched: 9. This CDR3 contains 15 residues. CDR1 is MNHEY, CDR2 SVGAGI, per germline. The CDR3 region is CASSYRVQGRHEQYF. CDR3 bases: TGTGCCAGCAGTTACAGGGTACAGGGGCGCCACGAGCAGTACTTC.

This chain connects TRBV3-1 (or the pseudogene TRBV3-2) to TRBJ2-7, with 8 bases matching TRBD2. Trimming took 0 bases from V and 4 from J; bases not matched to a gene: 8. The CDR3 is 16 residues long. The germline gives CDR1 LGHDT, CDR2 YNNKEL (reference sequence). CDR3 sequence: CASSQEGSGSTYEQYF. The CDR3 coding sequence is TGTGCCAGCAGCCAAGAGGGCAGCGGGAGTACGTACGAGCAGTACTTC.

The rearrangement joins TRBV6-4 to TRBJ1-2; 7 bases are shared with TRBD1. Losses at the gene ends were 2 bases for V and 8 bases for J; bases not matched to a gene: 8. The CDR3 spans 14 residues. Per the germline V gene, CDR1 is MRHNA and CDR2 is SNTAGT. CDR3 in amino acids: CASSDEEGAGGYTF. The CDR3 DNA sequence: TGTGCCAGCAGTGACGAGGAGGGGGCGGGAGGCTACACCTTC.

V usage is TRBV23-1 and J usage is TRBJ2-7; TRBD1 might be the D (6 bases). TRBV23-1 is an ORF, and what it does is uncertain. The CDR3 consists of 15 residues. V was clipped by 0 bases and J by 4 bases, with 13 bases between them. CDR3 sequence: CASSQSRHREYEQYF. As DNA, the CDR3 is TGCGCCAGCAGTCAATCGCGGCACAGGGAGTACGAGCAGTACTTC.

This chain joins TRBV6-6 and TRBJ1-5; TRBD1 matches 10 bases. Germline lookup yields CDR1 MNHNY and CDR2 SVGAGI (reference sequence). The CDR3 covers 16 residues. Trimming took 6 bases from V and 6 from J; bases not matched to a gene: 11. CDR3 coding DNA: TGTGCCAGCAGCTACCCGCGGGACAGGGGATTTCAGCCCCAGCATTTT. It specifies CASSYPRDRGFQPQHF.

This clone was seen a handful of times. The chain couples TRBV9 to TRBJ1-6, with a tentative D call TRBD1 (6 bases). V dropped 4 bases and J dropped 1 base, with 15 bases sitting between them. This CDR3 comprises 17 residues. Germline V gene sequence: CDR1 SGDLS, CDR2 YYNGEE. The CDR3 coding sequence is TGTGCCAGCAGCACAAACAGGGAAGAATCCTATAATTCACCCCTCCACTTT. It encodes CASSTNREESYNSPLHF. The full variable domain, its missing parts supplied by reference TRBV9 and TRBJ1-6, is DSGVTQTPKHLITATGQRVTLRCSPRSGDLSVYWYQQSLDQGLQFLIQYYNGEERAKGNILERFSAQQFPDLHSELNLSSLELGDSALYFCASSTNREESYNSPLHFGNGTRLTVT.

The CDR3 region has the DNA TGTGCCAGCAGTTGGGGCACCGACTCTGGGGCCAACGTCCTGACTTTC. It translates to CASSWGTDSGANVLTF. The chain has TRBV6-2 or TRBV6-3 and TRBJ2-6; D might be TRBD1 (5 bases). V dropped 4 bases and J dropped 0 bases, with 10 bases sitting between them. CDR3 length: 16 amino acids. Germline V lookup: CDR1 MNHEY, CDR2 SVGEGT.

This chain links TRBV5-6 with TRBJ1-4; D uncertain. The CDR3 has 16 amino acids. With 2 bases removed from V and 8 bases from J, the gap between germline ends came to 19 bases. Germline V gene data show CDR1 as SGHDT and CDR2 as YYEEEE. CDR3 coding DNA: TGTGCCAGCAGCTTCTCCCCCGAGGAAGTAGCGGAAAAACTGTTTTTT. It codes for CASSFSPEEVAEKLFF.

The V call is TRBV5-4, the J call TRBJ2-5; weak D call: TRBD2 (6 bases). In germline, CDR1 is SGHNT, CDR2 YYREEE (reference sequence). The V end was cut by 4 bases, the J end by 4 bases, with 17 bases between. The CDR3 is 15 residues long. DNA of the CDR3: TGTGCCAGCAGCACGGGGCGGGCGGGGAGAGAGACCCAGTACTTC. Protein sequence: CASSTGRAGRETQYF.

The chain combines TRBV15 with TRBJ2-5; TRBD1 is a possible D gene (5 bases). The CDR3 extends over 15 amino acids. CDR1 and CDR2 from the germline V gene are LNHNV and YYDKDF (reference sequence). With 0 bases removed from V and 5 bases from J, the gap between germline ends came to 13 bases. The CDR3 nucleotides are TGTGCCACCAGCAGAGATCAGGGCAGGTTTGAGACCCAGTACTTC. As protein: CATSRDQGRFETQYF.

This chain joins TRBV9 and TRBJ2-1; 8 bases line up with TRBD2. Looked up from germline, CDR1 is SGDLS and CDR2 is YYNGEE. V dropped 2 bases and J dropped 0; count of bases not matched to a gene: 7. The CDR3 is made up of 17 amino acids. The CDR3 DNA reads TGTGCCAGCAGCGTCACCGGGACTAGGTCCTCCTACAATGAGCAGTTCTTC. It codes for CASSVTGTRSSYNEQFF.

The chain carries TRBV11-2 and TRBJ2-5, with a weak D call TRBD1 (6 bases). The CDR3 is made up of 17 amino acids. Germline V lookup: CDR1 SGHAT, CDR2 FQNNGV. V was pared by 1 base and J by 2 bases, with 17 bases between. Here the CDR3 reads CASSLGGDWGRQETQYF. CDR3 coding DNA: TGTGCCAGCAGCTTAGGGGGAGATTGGGGGCGGCAAGAGACCCAGTACTTC.

This clone was seen a few times. The V and J genes are TRBV6-5 and TRBJ2-7; 9 bases fit TRBD1. Germline lookup yields CDR1 MNHEY and CDR2 SVGAGI. This CDR3 spans 12 amino acids. The CDR3 nucleotides are TGTGCTCCGGGACAGGGCTCCTACGAGCAGTACTTC. Translating it yields CAPGQGSYEQYF.

This sequence joins TRBV27 and TRBJ1-5; a possible D gene is TRBD1 (6 bases). V was cut by 5 bases and J by 2 bases, with 13 bases left in between. The germline V gene encodes CDR1 MNHEY and CDR2 SMNVEV (reference sequence). The CDR3 totals 15 residues. The CDR3 sequence is CASSIQGLGNQPQHF. The CDR3 region has the DNA TGTGCCAGCAGTATCCAGGGGTTGGGCAATCAGCCCCAGCATTTT.

This rearrangement joins TRBV7-2 to TRBJ1-5; D is possibly TRBD1 (5 bases). Germline CDR1 and CDR2: SGHTA and FQGNSA. The CDR3 consists of 14 residues. The V end lost 4 bases, the J end lost 7 bases, and 14 bases lay between the germline ends. The CDR3 DNA is TGTGCCAGCAGCTCCGACAGCCTTGGACAGCCCCAGCATTTT. It encodes CASSSDSLGQPQHF. Based on the CDR3 plus reference TRBV7-2 and TRBJ1-5, the full variable domain is GAGVSQSPSNKVTEKGKDVELRCDPISGHTALYWYRQSLGQGLEFLIYFQGNSAPDKSGLPSDRFSAERTGGSVSTLTIQRTQQEDSAVYLCASSSDSLGQPQHFGDGTRLSIL.